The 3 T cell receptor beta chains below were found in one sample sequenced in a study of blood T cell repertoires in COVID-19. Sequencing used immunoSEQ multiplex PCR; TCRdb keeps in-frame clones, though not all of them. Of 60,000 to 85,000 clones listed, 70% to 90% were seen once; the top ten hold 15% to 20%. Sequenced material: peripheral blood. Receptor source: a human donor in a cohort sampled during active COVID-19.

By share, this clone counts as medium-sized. The CDR3 bases are TGTGCCACCAGCGTGGGACTAGCGGGGGCCTACGAGCAGTACTTC. It codes for CATSVGLAGAYEQYF. The chain links TRBV15 to TRBJ2-7, with TRBD2 matching over 14 bases. The germline gives CDR1 LNHNV, CDR2 YYDKDF (reference sequence). This CDR3 comprises 15 residues. After removal of 5 bases from V and 2 bases from J, the junction contained 2 bases not matched to a gene.

The CDR3 loop reads CASSPRTGNINQPQHF. The CDR3 coding sequence is TGTGCCAGCAGCCCTCGGACAGGGAATATCAATCAGCCCCAGCATTTT. The J gene is TRBJ1-5, the V gene TRBV5-5, with 8 bases aligning to TRBD1. Per the germline V gene, CDR1 is SGHKS and CDR2 is YYEKEE (reference sequence). The CDR3 totals 16 residues. Trimming removed 4 bases from V and 3 bases from J; junction bases left unmatched: 9.

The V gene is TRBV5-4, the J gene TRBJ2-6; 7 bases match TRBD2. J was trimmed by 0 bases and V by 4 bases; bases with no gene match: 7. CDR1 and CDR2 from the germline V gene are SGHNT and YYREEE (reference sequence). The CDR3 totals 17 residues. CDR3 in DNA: TGTGCCAGCAGCGTTCTAGCGGCACTCTCTGGGGCCAACGTCCTGACTTTC. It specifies CASSVLAALSGANVLTF.